Listed here are 25 T cell receptor beta chains from one sample, sequenced in a study of blood T cell repertoires in COVID-19. TCRdb's table, derived via immunoSEQ multiplex PCR, lists solely in-frame clones and lacks some. The data contain 180,000 or so clones, roughly 82% of them singletons. The sample comprised peripheral blood. These receptors all stem from a woman aged 70-85 years with acute or convalescent COVID-19.

CDR3 amino acids: CAWSELQGVGPQHF. The CDR3 DNA follows: TGTGCCTGGAGTGAACTTCAGGGGGTCGGGCCCCAGCATTTT. The gene calls are TRBV30 and TRBJ1-5; 7 bases match TRBD1. From germline, CDR1 is GTSNPN and CDR2 SVGIG (reference sequence). Losses at the gene ends were 1 base for V and 9 bases for J; bases not matched to a gene: 9. This CDR3 contains 14 residues.

V usage is TRBV30 and J usage is TRBJ1-5; unclear D gene. Germline V gene data show CDR1 as GTSNPN and CDR2 as SVGIG (reference sequence). The CDR3 spans 13 residues. V was clipped by 1 base and J by 4 bases, with 8 bases between them. The CDR3 nucleotides are TGTGCCTGGAGTGAACACCCAAATCAGCCCCAGCATTTT. Translating it yields CAWSEHPNQPQHF.

The chain uses TRBV19 and TRBJ2-3; TRBD2 matches 8 bases. Germline V gene sequence: CDR1 LNHDA, CDR2 SQIVND (reference sequence). This CDR3 contains 16 residues. Losses at the gene ends were 6 bases for V and 2 bases for J; bases not matched to a gene: 10. CDR3 residues: CASRTGTRRNTDTQYF. CDR3 nucleotide sequence: TGTGCCAGTAGAACCGGGACTAGGAGGAACACAGATACGCAGTATTTT.

A single count supports this clone. This chain joins TRBV7-9 and TRBJ2-6; TRBD2 is a possible D gene (6 bases). Trimming shortened V by 5 bases and J by 0 bases, and 17 bases separated the two germline ends. Germline V gene data show CDR1 as SEHNR and CDR2 as FQNEAQ (reference sequence). The CDR3 has 18 amino acids. This CDR3 reads CASSVIKGLSSGANVLTF. The CDR3, as DNA: TGTGCCAGCAGCGTCATAAAGGGACTCAGCTCTGGGGCCAACGTCCTGACTTTC.

The sample holds a few counts of this clone. The chain is built from TRBV6-1 and TRBJ2-6; possible D gene TRBD1, 6 bases. This CDR3 has 18 residues. V was clipped by 1 base and J by 0 bases, with 13 bases between them. The V gene's germline CDR1 is MNHNS and CDR2 SASEGT. In nucleotides, the CDR3 is TGTGCCAGCAGTGAAGTCACAAGGGGGTTCTCTGGGGCCAACGTCCTGACTTTC. Its translation: CASSEVTRGFSGANVLTF.

The rearrangement uses TRBV24-1 and TRBJ2-1, with D perhaps TRBD2 (6 bases). The germline gives CDR1 KGHDR, CDR2 SFDVKD. V was clipped by 3 bases and J by 7 bases, with 15 bases between them. CDR3 length: 15 residues. The chain's CDR3 is CATSDPSAGGNEQFF. The CDR3 DNA reads TGTGCCACCAGTGATCCTAGCGCTGGTGGAAATGAGCAGTTCTTC.

This clone has a single count. V gene TRBV7-2 combines with J gene TRBJ1-1; D gene ambiguous. Trimming pared 4 bases from V and 4 bases from J, leaving 13 bases between. Germline V gene lookup returns CDR1 SGHTA and CDR2 FQGNSA. The CDR3 is 14 amino acids. CDR3 loop: CASSSLPGSTEAFF. The DNA of the CDR3 is TGTGCCAGCAGCTCCCTCCCCGGGAGCACTGAAGCTTTCTTT.

This clone appeared a single time. This chain connects TRBV7-2 to TRBJ1-4; the D gene is possibly TRBD1 (6 bases). V lost 5 bases to trimming and J lost 3 bases, with 10 bases between them. The length of the CDR3 is 14 residues. Germline V gives CDR1 SGHTA, CDR2 FQGNSA. Written as DNA, the CDR3 is TGTGCCAGCAGCCTACAGGGTCCTAATGAAAAACTGTTTTTT. Residues: CASSLQGPNEKLFF.

The J gene is TRBJ1-2, the V gene TRBV28, with 8 bases fitting TRBD1. The CDR3 length is 15 residues. The junction had 8 bases not matched to a gene; V was cut back by 4 bases and J by 4 bases. The germline gives CDR1 MDHEN, CDR2 SYDVKM. CDR3 sequence (DNA): TGTGCCAGCAGTTACAGGGGGGCCGGGGGCTATGGCTACACCTTC. Amino acid sequence: CASSYRGAGGYGYTF.

In its sample, this clone was seen a few times. This chain joins TRBV10-3 and TRBJ2-1; 9 bases match TRBD2. Germline CDR1 reads ENHRY; CDR2 reads SYGVKD. Trimming removed 3 bases from V and 8 bases from J; junction bases left unmatched: 11. This CDR3 region has 16 residues. The CDR3 region is CAISEQAGGRGDEQFF. CDR3 coding DNA: TGTGCCATCAGTGAACAGGCGGGAGGGCGAGGGGATGAGCAGTTCTTC.

V gene TRBV28 combines with J gene TRBJ1-4, with D maybe TRBD1 (5 bases). Germline CDR1 reads MDHEN; CDR2 reads SYDVKM. Trimming left V 1 base short and J 8 bases short, with 20 bases between. The CDR3 sequence is 17 residues long. CDR3 in amino acids: CASSLLAVRDGIEKLFF. The CDR3 nucleotides read TGTGCCAGCAGTTTATTAGCGGTACGGGACGGAATAGAAAAACTGTTTTTT.

The chain couples TRBV11-2 to TRBJ1-1; tentative D call: TRBD1 (6 bases). V was trimmed by 1 base and J by 5 bases, leaving 23 bases between them. The CDR3 runs to 18 residues. Germline values: CDR1 SGHAT, CDR2 FQNNGV. The CDR3 reads CASSLVMGRQVVGTEAFF. CDR3 sequence (DNA): TGTGCCAGCAGCTTAGTAATGGGCAGACAGGTTGTGGGGACTGAAGCTTTCTTT.

In its sample, this clone was seen a few times. This rearrangement joins TRBV9 to TRBJ2-6; tentatively, D is TRBD1 (6 bases). Deletions cut 3 bases from V and 2 bases from J, with 9 bases between. The CDR3 consists of 15 residues. The germline V gene has CDR1 SGDLS and CDR2 YYNGEE. CDR3 protein: CASSENRAGANVLTF. The CDR3 DNA reads as TGTGCCAGCAGCGAAAACAGGGCTGGGGCCAACGTCCTGACTTTC.

In this sample, this clone turned up a few times. This chain links TRBV28 with TRBJ1-6; D perhaps matches TRBD1 (6 bases). The CDR3 is made up of 12 amino acids. The V gene's germline CDR1 is MDHEN and CDR2 SYDVKM. V dropped 6 bases and J dropped 9 bases, with 9 bases sitting between them. CDR3 loop: CASRGGGSPLHF. The CDR3 DNA sequence: TGTGCCAGCAGAGGGGGTGGTTCACCCCTCCACTTT.

The chain recombines TRBV10-3 with TRBJ1-5; the D gene is possibly TRBD1 (5 bases). Germline V lookup: CDR1 ENHRY, CDR2 SYGVKD. There are 15 residues in the CDR3. Trimming took off 10 bases at V and 0 bases at J, with 16 bases between the two ends. CDR3 loop: CATSRGGDSNQPQHF. For the CDR3, the DNA is TGTGCCACGAGCCGGGGAGGGGATAGCAATCAGCCCCAGCATTTT.

This chain links TRBV28 with TRBJ2-5, with 8 bases that match TRBD1. CDR1 MDHEN and CDR2 SYDVKM come from the germline V gene. The CDR3 extends over 15 amino acids. With V trimmed by 5 bases and J by 3 bases, 8 bases remained unmatched. CDR3 amino acids: CASSPTPDREETQYF. CDR3 nucleotide sequence: TGTGCCAGCAGTCCTACTCCGGACAGGGAAGAGACCCAGTACTTC.

This clone was found a few times. V usage is TRBV19 and J usage is TRBJ1-4; 9 positions match TRBD1. Germline V gene sequence: CDR1 LNHDA, CDR2 SQIVND (reference sequence). Trimming took 3 bases from V and 6 from J; bases not matched to a gene: 5. The CDR3 sequence is 15 residues long. Here the CDR3 DNA reads TGTGCCAGTAGTATTTGGGGACAGGGCGATGAAAAACTGTTTTTT. Protein product: CASSIWGQGDEKLFF.

The rearrangement uses TRBV20-1 and TRBJ1-5, with D unresolved. The CDR3 loop spans 13 amino acids. Per the germline V gene, CDR1 is DFQATT and CDR2 is SNEGSKA (reference sequence). The germline V and J ends were trimmed by 3 bases and 0 bases, with 6 bases remaining between them. CDR3 loop: CSASAYSNQPQHF. The CDR3 DNA reads as TGCAGTGCTAGTGCTTATAGCAATCAGCCCCAGCATTTT.

The V and J genes are TRBV7-2 and TRBJ1-2; D unclear. The CDR3 consists of 14 residues. V lost 3 bases, J lost 6 bases, and 14 bases lay in between. The germline V gene encodes CDR1 SGHTA and CDR2 FQGNSA. This CDR3 is CASSFQVNGHGYTF. CDR3 bases: TGTGCCAGCAGCTTCCAGGTGAACGGCCATGGCTACACCTTC.

V and J are TRBV19 and TRBJ2-2; 12 bases map to TRBD1. Germline V lookup: CDR1 LNHDA, CDR2 SQIVND (reference sequence). After removal of 7 bases from V and 6 bases from J, the junction contained 6 bases not matched to a gene. This CDR3 is 15 amino acids long. The CDR3 reads CASIPGQGAPGELFF. CDR3 nucleotides: TGTGCCAGTATTCCGGGACAGGGGGCCCCCGGGGAGCTGTTTTTT.

The chain combines TRBV4-2 with TRBJ2-1, with 13 bases that match TRBD2. Germline loops: CDR1 LGHNA, CDR2 YNFKEQ. V was clipped by 5 bases and J by 5 bases; unmatched bases: 9. The CDR3 length is 17 residues. CDR3 amino acids: CASSKRGLAGSDNEQFF. The CDR3 DNA sequence: TGTGCCAGCAGCAAAAGGGGACTAGCGGGGAGTGACAATGAGCAGTTCTTC.

The rearrangement uses TRBV6-5 and TRBJ2-2; TRBD1 matches 8 bases. CDR1 and CDR2 (germline): MNHEY, SVGAGI. V lost 8 bases to trimming and J lost 1 base; unmatched junction nucleotides: 6. This CDR3 has 15 residues. In nucleotides, the CDR3 is TGTGCCAGCCATACCGACAGGGGGAACACCGGGGAGCTGTTTTTT. This encodes CASHTDRGNTGELFF.

The chain couples TRBV11-2 to TRBJ2-2, with no clear D. V was trimmed by 0 bases and J by 8 bases, leaving 10 bases between them. From germline, CDR1 is SGHAT and CDR2 FQNNGV. The CDR3 is 14 residues long. CDR3: CASSLDVQLGELFF. The CDR3 coding sequence is TGTGCCAGCAGCTTAGATGTGCAACTAGGGGAGCTGTTTTTT.

V is TRBV9 and J is TRBJ2-7; TRBD1 matches at 9 bases. CDR1 and CDR2 (germline): SGDLS, YYNGEE. CDR3 length: 15 amino acids. Trimming at V came to 0 bases and at J to 5 bases, leaving 6 bases not matched to a gene. The CDR3, as DNA: TGTGCCAGCAGCGTAGGTCAGGGACAGGGCCACGAGCAGTACTTC. It specifies CASSVGQGQGHEQYF. Full variable domain (outside the CDR3, taken from reference TRBV9 and TRBJ2-7): DSGVTQTPKHLITATGQRVTLRCSPRSGDLSVYWYQQSLDQGLQFLIQYYNGEERAKGNILERFSAQQFPDLHSELNLSSLELGDSALYFCASSVGQGQGHEQYFGPGTRLTVT.

The V call is TRBV2, the J call TRBJ1-2; D not certain. V was shortened by 5 bases and J by 11 bases, with 12 bases between the two germline ends. CDR1 is SNHLY and CDR2 is FYNNEI in the germline V gene. CDR3 size: 11 residues. The CDR3 is CASSLMRSYTF. The DNA for the CDR3 is TGTGCCAGCAGTTTAATGAGGAGTTACACCTTC. Based on the CDR3 plus reference TRBV2 and TRBJ1-2, the full variable domain is EPEVTQTPSHQVTQMGQEVILRCVPISNHLYFYWYRQILGQKVEFLVSFYNNEISEKSEIFDDQFSVERPDGSNFTLKIRSTKLEDSAMYFCASSLMRSYTFGSGTRLTVV.